This T cell receptor (beta chain) comes out of a study of blood T cell repertoires in COVID-19. Study summary: Italy, Spain and the United States were the sources of the convalescent and acute COVID-19 samples.

CDR1 is DFQATT, CDR2 SNEGSKA, per germline (reference sequence). The CDR3 runs 14 residues. The J segment lost 6 bases and the V segment lost 3 bases, leaving 9 bases of the junction unmatched. Sequenced by immunoSEQ multiplex PCR; TCRdb stores in-frame clones only, minus some. The repertoire holds under 200,000 clones, with approximately 79% as singletons. Recovered status applied to Cohort 3 donors who had two consecutive negative PCRs. It also applied to those with clearance or with symptom resolution. The chain couples TRBV20-1 to TRBJ1-1; 8 bases line up with TRBD1. The sequenced material came from PBMCs or T cells enriched from blood (not recorded which). The origin of this receptor is a man aged 50-59 years who had recovered from COVID-19. The CDR3 sequence: CSASTTGGVSEAFF. For the CDR3, the DNA is TGCAGTGCTAGTACCACAGGGGGAGTTTCTGAAGCTTTCTTT.